Listed here are 14 T cell receptor beta chains from one sample, sequenced in a study of T cell responses to AZD1222 COVID-19 vaccine. The method was immunoSEQ multiplex PCR; TCRdb's version includes in-frame clones alone and lacks a portion of them. The sample records 55,000 to 75,000 clones, about 90% being singletons. The sample consisted of peripheral blood, taken on day 0 of AZD1222 vaccination. The receptors derive from an adult in good health.

This clone appeared once. V and J are TRBV28 and TRBJ1-1, with TRBD1 matching over 8 bases. V trimming: 6 bases; J trimming: 0 bases; junction bases outside the gene matches: 6. Germline V gene lookup returns CDR1 MDHEN and CDR2 SYDVKM. The CDR3 runs 15 residues. Here the CDR3 DNA reads TGTGCCAGCAGACGACAGGGGAGTGTGAACACTGAAGCTTTCTTT. Residues: CASRRQGSVNTEAFF. The full variable domain, completed using reference TRBV28 and TRBJ1-1, is DVKVTQSSRYLVKRTGEKVFLECVQDMDHENMFWYRQDPGLGLRLIYFSYDVKMKEKGDIPEGYSVSREKKERFSLILESASTNQTSMYLCASRRQGSVNTEAFFGQGTRLTVV.

This sequence joins TRBV30 and TRBJ1-5; 7 bases match TRBD1. Germline trimming cut 3 bases from V and 6 bases from J; bases unmatched to any gene: 5. The CDR3 is 13 residues long. The germline gives CDR1 GTSNPN, CDR2 SVGIG (reference sequence). CDR3 protein: CAWSGQASQPQHF. The CDR3 region has the DNA TGTGCCTGGAGCGGACAGGCGTCTCAGCCCCAGCATTTT.

J is TRBJ2-2 and V is TRBV3-1 (or the pseudogene TRBV3-2); a weak D match, TRBD2 (6 bases). The CDR3 totals 13 residues. V was cut by 6 bases and J by 7 bases, with 12 bases left in between. Germline V CDR1 and CDR2: LGHDT, YNNKEL (reference sequence). DNA for the CDR3: TGTGCCAGCAGGGGGGGACTTGGCGGGGAGCTGTTTTTT. Protein sequence: CASRGGLGGELFF.

The chain uses TRBV7-9 and TRBJ1-2, with TRBD1 matching over 10 bases. This CDR3 comprises 14 residues. The V gene end was trimmed by 1 base and the J gene end by 6 bases; junction bases not matched to a gene: 2. Germline-derived CDR1 and CDR2 are SEHNR and FQNEAQ (reference sequence). The CDR3 is CASSLEGTGDGYTF. The CDR3 coding sequence is TGTGCCAGCAGCTTAGAGGGGACAGGGGATGGCTACACCTTC.

The chain combines TRBV11-1 with TRBJ2-7; D unresolved. This CDR3 region has 13 residues. Germline CDR1 reads SGHAT; CDR2 reads FQDESV (reference sequence). Trimming shortened V by 0 bases and J by 4 bases, and 7 bases separated the two germline ends. The CDR3 DNA reads TGTGCCAGCAGCTTAGCGCTAGGGTACGAGCAGTACTTC. It translates to CASSLALGYEQYF. The whole variable domain, filled in from reference TRBV11-1 and TRBJ2-7, reads EAEVAQSPRYKITEKSQAVAFWCDPISGHATLYWYRQILGQGPELLVQFQDESVVDDSQLPKDRFSAERLKGVDSTLKIQPAELGDSAMYLCASSLALGYEQYFGPGTRLTVT.

The gene calls are TRBV29-1 and TRBJ2-7, with D possibly matching TRBD1 (5 bases). This CDR3 comprises 12 residues. Germline V lookup: CDR1 SQVTM, CDR2 ANQGSEA. Trimming pared 7 bases from V and 1 base from J, leaving 11 bases between. Here the CDR3 reads CSAETESYEQYF. CDR3 sequence (DNA): TGCAGCGCGGAGACAGAATCCTACGAGCAGTACTTC.

This chain uses TRBV9 with TRBJ2-1; perhaps TRBD2 as D (6 bases). In germline, CDR1 is SGDLS, CDR2 YYNGEE. This CDR3 has 15 amino acids. V was cut by 0 bases and J by 2 bases, with 9 bases left in between. Here the CDR3 reads CASSVDGTPYNEQFF. The CDR3 nucleotides read TGTGCCAGCAGCGTAGATGGGACTCCCTACAATGAGCAGTTCTTC.

The chain has TRBV7-9 and TRBJ1-4, with D possibly TRBD1 on 5 matching bases. V was cut by 3 bases and J by 9 bases, with 17 bases left in between. Germline lookup yields CDR1 SEHNR and CDR2 FQNEAQ (reference sequence). This CDR3 comprises 15 residues. DNA of the CDR3: TGTGCCAGCAGCTTCGAGGGGCAGGGTATCCAAAAACTGTTTTTT. It specifies CASSFEGQGIQKLFF. Looking up the rest from reference TRBV7-9 and TRBJ1-4 gives the full variable domain: DTGVSQNPRHKITKRGQNVTFRCDPISEHNRLYWYRQTLGQGPEFLTYFQNEAQLEKSRLLSDRFSAERPKGSFSTLEIQRTEQGDSAMYLCASSFEGQGIQKLFFGSGTQLSVL.

This clone appeared a single time. The V and J genes are TRBV19 and TRBJ1-2; D perhaps matches TRBD1 (5 bases). This CDR3 spans 15 amino acids. Germline V gives CDR1 LNHDA, CDR2 SQIVND (reference sequence). Trimming took off 1 base at V and 6 bases at J, with 15 bases between the two ends. CDR3 sequence (DNA): TGTGCCAGTAGTATAGGTGGGACCCGGAGAGATGGCTACACCTTC. It encodes CASSIGGTRRDGYTF.

Here the CDR3 DNA reads TGTGCCTGGAAGCAAGCCTACGAGCAGTACTTC. Its protein product is CAWKQAYEQYF. This sequence joins TRBV30 and TRBJ2-7, with D uncertain. The ends were cut back, 4 bases at V and 2 bases at J, with 6 bases in the middle. The germline CDR1 and CDR2 sequences are GTSNPN and SVGIG (reference sequence). The CDR3 spans 11 residues. The full variable domain, in which reference TRBV30 and TRBJ2-7 provide the parts outside the CDR3, is SQTIHQWPATLVQPVGSPLSLECTVEGTSNPNLYWYRQAAGRGLQLLFYSVGIGQISSEVPQNLSASRPQDRQFILSSKKLLLSDSGFYLCAWKQAYEQYFGPGTRLTVT.

This clone was recorded once. The rearrangement uses TRBV7-9 and TRBJ1-6; D not certain. The CDR3 runs 15 residues. Germline V gives CDR1 SEHNR, CDR2 FQNEAQ (reference sequence). V was pared by 4 bases and J by 7 bases, with 14 bases between. The CDR3 bases are TGTGCCAGCAGCTCCGGAAGCGGCCGAAATTCACCCCTCCACTTT. Its translation: CASSSGSGRNSPLHF. The whole variable domain, remainder taken from reference TRBV7-9 and TRBJ1-6, is DTGVSQNPRHKITKRGQNVTFRCDPISEHNRLYWYRQTLGQGPEFLTYFQNEAQLEKSRLLSDRFSAERPKGSFSTLEIQRTEQGDSAMYLCASSSGSGRNSPLHFGNGTRLTVT.

CDR3 in DNA: TGTGCCAGCAGTTACTCGGCGGGCAATCAGCCCCAGCATTTT. This gives the protein CASSYSAGNQPQHF. This chain connects TRBV6-5 to TRBJ1-5; D uncertain. Trimming cost V 0 bases and J 2 bases, with 5 bases left between them. Per the germline V gene, CDR1 is MNHEY and CDR2 is SVGAGI. This CDR3 is built from 14 residues.

This chain joins TRBV29-1 and TRBJ1-2, with D unresolved. The V end lost 6 bases, the J end lost 8 bases, and 10 bases lay between the germline ends. This CDR3 has 10 residues. The germline CDR1 and CDR2 sequences are SQVTM and ANQGSEA. CDR3 sequence (DNA): TGCAGCGTCCCCGATTGGGGCTACACCTTC. Residues: CSVPDWGYTF.

This clone was seen a single time. The chain links TRBV2 to TRBJ1-5; 9 bases agree with TRBD1. The CDR3 has 15 residues. Germline V gene data show CDR1 as SNHLY and CDR2 as FYNNEI. V shed 6 bases, J shed 6 bases, and the junction held 9 bases outside the gene matches. CDR3 amino acids: CASRYIQGAGQPQHF. The DNA of the CDR3 is TGTGCCAGCAGGTATATACAGGGGGCAGGTCAGCCCCAGCATTTT.